This T cell receptor (beta chain) stems from a study of blood T cell repertoires in COVID-19. Study-level background: Acute and convalescent COVID-19 samples came from the United States, Italy and Spain. In each case, the material was cDNA or gDNA derived from T cells, B-cell-depleted T cells, or PBMCs.

As originally analysed: The authors estimated nucleated cell counts from reference gene primer amplification. Repertoires were generated with immunoSEQ multiplex PCR, while TCRdb's copy carries only in-frame clones and drops some. The V and J calls and the clone size are those of that table, but D and trimming were determined from the DNA. Here the sample spans hundreds of thousands of clones, roughly 90% being singletons. This CDR3 is 11 amino acids long. Trimming removed 7 bases at V and 4 bases at J, with 10 bases between. Looked up from germline, CDR1 is SQVTM and CDR2 is ANQGSEA. Material for sequencing was peripheral blood. This receptor was obtained from a woman in her 30s with active or convalescent COVID-19. V and J are TRBV29-1 and TRBJ2-5, with D possibly TRBD1 on 6 matching bases. The CDR3 nucleotides read TGCAGCGGGGACACCCGAGAGACCCAGTACTTC. Its protein is CSGDTRETQYF.